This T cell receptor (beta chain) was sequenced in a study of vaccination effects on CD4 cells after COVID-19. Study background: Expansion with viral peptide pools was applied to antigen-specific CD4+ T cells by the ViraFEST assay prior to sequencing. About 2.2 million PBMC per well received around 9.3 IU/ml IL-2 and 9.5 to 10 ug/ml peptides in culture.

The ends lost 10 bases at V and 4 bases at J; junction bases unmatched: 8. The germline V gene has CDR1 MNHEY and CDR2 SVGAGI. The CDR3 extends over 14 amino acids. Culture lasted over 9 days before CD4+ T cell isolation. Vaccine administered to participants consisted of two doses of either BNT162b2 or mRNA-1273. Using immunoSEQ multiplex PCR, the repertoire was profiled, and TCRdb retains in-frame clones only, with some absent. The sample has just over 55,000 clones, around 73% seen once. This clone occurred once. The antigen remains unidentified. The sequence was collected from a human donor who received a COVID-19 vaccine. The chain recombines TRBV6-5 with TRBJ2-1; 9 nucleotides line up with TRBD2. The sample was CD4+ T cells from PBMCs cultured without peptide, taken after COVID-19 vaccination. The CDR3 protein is CATGAGGQYNEQFF. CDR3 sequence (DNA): TGTGCCACCGGGGCGGGGGGGCAGTACAATGAGCAGTTCTTC.